The next 10 T cell receptor beta chains were all read from a single sample in a study of shared clonotypes between healthy human individuals. The table came from immunoSEQ multiplex PCR; TCRdb's copy has only in-frame clones and leaves some out. The sample lists some 1.5 million clones; approximately 96% were seen once. The sequenced sample was naive CD4+ T cells sorted from blood. Indicated subset: CD45RA+ positively selected. Receptors originate from a young man in good health.

The J gene is TRBJ1-2, the V gene TRBV11-2, with unresolved D. The V gene's germline CDR1 is SGHAT and CDR2 FQNNGV. Trimming pared 5 bases from V and 4 bases from J, leaving 17 bases between. The CDR3 loop spans 15 amino acids. DNA for the CDR3: TGTGCCAGCAGCCTTCTCACGGGGTACAGCTATGGCTACACCTTC. It translates to CASSLLTGYSYGYTF.

Worth noting for this clone: The junction does not match germline at one end; this may be a read error. The genes are TRBV5-4 and TRBJ2-3; 9 bases are a match to TRBD1. CDR1 SGHNT and CDR2 YYREEE come from the germline V gene (reference sequence). The CDR3 is made up of 13 amino acids. CDR3 DNA sequence: TGTGCCAGCAGCTTGGCGGGACAGGGACCGTCACTTTTT. Translation gives CASSLAGQGPSLF.

As regards this clone: Other DNA sequences within the sample encode an identical CDR3. V is TRBV28 and J is TRBJ2-7; D not resolved. Per germline, CDR1 MDHEN and CDR2 SYDVKM. The CDR3 is 12 residues long. V was trimmed by 6 bases and J by 2 bases, leaving 8 bases between them. The CDR3 is CASSSPAYEQYF. The CDR3 DNA is TGTGCCAGCAGCTCCCCGGCCTACGAGCAGTACTTC. Full variable domain (missing parts from reference TRBV28 and TRBJ2-7): DVKVTQSSRYLVKRTGEKVFLECVQDMDHENMFWYRQDPGLGLRLIYFSYDVKMKEKGDIPEGYSVSREKKERFSLILESASTNQTSMYLCASSSPAYEQYFGPGTRLTVT.

The V gene is TRBV28, the J gene TRBJ1-2, with D hard to call. The germline V gene has CDR1 MDHEN and CDR2 SYDVKM. Trimming shortened V by 4 bases and J by 4 bases, and 19 bases separated the two germline ends. The CDR3 has 16 residues. The DNA for the CDR3 is TGTGCCAGCAGTTGGATAAAAGCCCTCTTTGTCTATGGCTACACCTTC. It translates to CASSWIKALFVYGYTF.

The chain employs TRBV6-6 and TRBJ2-3; 9 nucleotides line up with TRBD2. Germline V gene lookup returns CDR1 MNHNY and CDR2 SVGAGI (reference sequence). Trimming at V came to 11 bases and at J to 4 bases, leaving 10 bases not matched to a gene. The CDR3 sequence is 14 residues long. The CDR3 is CACHLAGAPDTQYF. The CDR3 bases are TGTGCCTGCCACTTAGCGGGAGCCCCAGATACGCAGTATTTT.

The rearrangement joins TRBV5-1 to TRBJ2-2; 10 nucleotides align to TRBD2. The CDR3 loop spans 16 amino acids. The V segment lost 3 bases and the J segment 8 bases; nucleotides outside the gene matches: 10. Germline V gene data show CDR1 as SGHRS and CDR2 as YFSETQ. CDR3 protein: CASSSLAGAVRGELFF. CDR3 DNA: TGCGCCAGCAGCTCCCTAGCGGGAGCAGTGAGGGGGGAGCTGTTTTTT.

V and J are TRBV11-2 and TRBJ1-3, with D hard to call. The CDR3 extends over 13 amino acids. The germline CDR1 and CDR2 sequences are SGHAT and FQNNGV. V was clipped by 0 bases and J by 4 bases, with 4 bases between them. CDR3 coding DNA: TGTGCCAGCAGCTTAGAGTTGGGAAACACCATATATTTT. The encoded protein is CASSLELGNTIYF.

The genes are TRBV25-1 and TRBJ1-1; possibly TRBD1 for D (6 bases). Trimming took 7 bases from V and 3 from J, leaving 12 bases between them. Germline lookup yields CDR1 MGHDK and CDR2 SYGVNS. The CDR3 covers 13 residues. CDR3 amino acids: CASTLQGDTEAFF. CDR3 sequence (DNA): TGTGCCAGCACCCTACAGGGAGACACTGAAGCTTTCTTT.

A few counts support this clone. The chain uses TRBV28 and TRBJ1-5, with a weak D call TRBD1 (6 bases). This CDR3 spans 14 amino acids. Trimming shortened V by 5 bases and J by 5 bases, and 13 bases separated the two germline ends. From germline, CDR1 is MDHEN and CDR2 SYDVKM. CDR3 loop: CASSPDRRDQPQHF. The CDR3 DNA follows: TGTGCCAGCAGTCCCGACAGGCGGGATCAGCCCCAGCATTTT.

This chain joins TRBV28 and TRBJ2-7; 8 positions agree with TRBD2. Trimming removed 4 bases from V and 0 bases from J; junction bases left unmatched: 5. Germline V gene sequence: CDR1 MDHEN, CDR2 SYDVKM. The CDR3 covers 15 residues. The CDR3 nucleotides read TGTGCCAGCAGTTCATCCGGGACTAGCTCCTACGAGCAGTACTTC. As protein: CASSSSGTSSYEQYF.